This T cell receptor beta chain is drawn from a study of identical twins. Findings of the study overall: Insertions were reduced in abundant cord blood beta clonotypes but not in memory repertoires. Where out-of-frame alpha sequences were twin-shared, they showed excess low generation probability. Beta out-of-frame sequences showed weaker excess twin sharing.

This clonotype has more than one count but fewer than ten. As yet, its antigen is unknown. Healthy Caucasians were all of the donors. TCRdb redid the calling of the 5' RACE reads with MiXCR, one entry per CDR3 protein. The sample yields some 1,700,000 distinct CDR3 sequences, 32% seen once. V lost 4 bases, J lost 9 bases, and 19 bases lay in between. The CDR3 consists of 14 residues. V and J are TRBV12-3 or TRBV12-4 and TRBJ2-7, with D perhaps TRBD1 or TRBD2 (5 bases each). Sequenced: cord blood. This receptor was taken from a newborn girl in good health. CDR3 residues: CASSYRDGHEVQYF. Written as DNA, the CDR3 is TGTGCCAGCAGTTACCGGGACGGCCACGAAGTGCAGTACTTC.